One sample yielded the 18 T cell receptor beta chains listed below, sequenced in a study of blood T cells in healthy people across ages (dated by TCRdb to between 2014 and 2017). Preparation of the library involved 5' RACE. Sequencing used an Illumina HiSeq 2500. A second PCR of 7 to 11 cycles was performed with a sample-barcoded 5' primer and a J-beta primer mix. TCRdb reanalyzed the raw reads on its own, using fastp at Q25 for trimming and MiXCR for clone calling, and kept in-frame beta chains. Rows with one shared CDR3 protein collapse into an entry with the most common genes and DNA. This sample comprises 1,500,000 or so distinct CDR3 sequences, approximately 42% of them detected only once. The biggest ten clones account for over 3.5% of the sample. The sequencing sample was made of blood. The origin of the receptors is a woman aged 18-29 years in good health.

A few counts support this clonotype. The J gene is TRBJ2-3, the V gene TRBV4-2, with a weak D call TRBD1 (6 bases). Germline values: CDR1 LGHNA, CDR2 YNFKEQ. The CDR3 consists of 16 residues. Trimming pared 0 bases from V and 5 bases from J, leaving 15 bases between. The CDR3 DNA sequence: TGTGCCAGCAGCCAAGAGGGCAGGGGTGCGGGAGATACGCAGTATTTT. The encoded protein is CASSQEGRGAGDTQYF.

This chain links TRBV14 with TRBJ1-2; D is possibly TRBD1 (5 bases). Germline lookup yields CDR1 SGHDN and CDR2 FVKESK. The CDR3 has 17 amino acids. V was pared by 7 bases and J by 3 bases, with 24 bases between. The CDR3 loop reads CASIRTGTYFGYYGYTF. The CDR3 DNA reads as TGTGCCAGCATCCGTACTGGGACCTATTTCGGATACTATGGCTACACCTTC. The complete variable domain, with remaining parts taken from reference TRBV14 and TRBJ1-2, reads EAGVTQFPSHSVIEKGQTVTLRCDPISGHDNLYWYRRVMGKEIKFLLHFVKESKQDESGMPNNRFLAERTGGTYSTLKVQPAELEDSGVYFCASIRTGTYFGYYGYTFGSGTRLTVV.

This clonotype was counted many times. One junction end disagrees with the germline gene, perhaps due to a read error. J is TRBJ1-2 and V is TRBV27; no clear D gene. The CDR3 runs to 13 residues. The germline CDR1 and CDR2 sequences are MNHEY and SMNVEV (reference sequence). The DNA for the CDR3 is TGTGCCAGCAGCTTATCAGCGGGCTATGGCTACACCTTC. Encoded protein: CASSLSAGYGYTF.

This chain connects TRBV20-1 to TRBJ2-5, with TRBD1 as a possible D gene (6 bases). The CDR3 sequence is 13 residues long. The ends were cut back, 3 bases at V and 11 bases at J, with 19 bases in the middle. The V gene's germline CDR1 is DFQATT and CDR2 SNEGSKA (reference sequence). The CDR3 DNA reads as TGCAGTGCTAGGGGGGCCTCAACAAATGAGCAGTACTTC. This codes for CSARGASTNEQYF.

This clonotype was observed a handful of times. The CDR3 nucleotides read TGTGCCAGCAGGGTGGACAACTCCTACGAGCAGTACTTC. Its protein product is CASRVDNSYEQYF. The rearrangement joins TRBV27 to TRBJ2-7, with D perhaps TRBD1 (5 bases). The V end lost 6 bases, the J end lost 0 bases, and 9 bases lay between the germline ends. In germline, CDR1 is MNHEY, CDR2 SMNVEV (reference sequence). The CDR3 runs to 13 residues.

The V call is TRBV7-9, the J call TRBJ1-6; D uncertain. The CDR3 is 13 amino acids. The germline gives CDR1 SEHNR, CDR2 FQNEAQ (reference sequence). Trimming left V 1 base short and J 12 bases short, with 10 bases between. CDR3 protein: CASSLDGFGPLHF. In nucleotides, the CDR3 is TGTGCCAGCAGCTTAGACGGCTTTGGACCCCTCCACTTT.

The chain combines TRBV9 with TRBJ1-6; 7 nucleotides agree with TRBD1. CDR3 length: 15 residues. With V trimmed by 4 bases and J by 8 bases, 9 bases remained unmatched. Germline V CDR1 and CDR2: SGDLS, YYNGEE. In DNA form, the CDR3 reads TGTGCCAGCAGCACCCGACAGGGTGGGGATTCACCCCTCCACTTT. Protein: CASSTRQGGDSPLHF.

The gene calls are TRBV18 and TRBJ2-3, with TRBD2 matching 8 bases. Trimming cost V 3 bases and J 7 bases; bases outside gene matches: 6. The CDR3 contains 14 residues. Germline CDR1 reads KGHSH; CDR2 reads LQKENI. The CDR3 DNA reads TGTGCCAGCTCACCCAGAGCGGGAGAGAATACGCAGTATTTT. Translation: CASSPRAGENTQYF.

This clonotype showed up just a few times. The V call is TRBV6-1, the J call TRBJ2-1; 11 nucleotides align to TRBD2. This CDR3 has 17 residues. Per germline, CDR1 MNHNS and CDR2 SASEGT. The V gene end was trimmed by 5 bases and the J gene end by 6 bases; junction bases not matched to a gene: 12. The CDR3 nucleotides are TGTGCCAGCAGTAAAACGCGGACTAGCGGGTGGTCCAATGAGCAGTTCTTC. The encoded protein is CASSKTRTSGWSNEQFF.

This clonotype was observed a few times. The rearrangement links TRBV4-2 to TRBJ2-1; 13 bases map to TRBD2. The CDR3 length is 15 residues. Per germline, CDR1 LGHNA and CDR2 YNFKEQ. V lost 0 bases to trimming and J lost 15 bases; unmatched junction nucleotides: 8. The CDR3 loop is CASSQDLGTSGILFF. For the CDR3, the DNA is TGTGCCAGCAGCCAAGATCTAGGGACTAGCGGGATTCTGTTCTTC.

Concerning this clonotype: An end of the junction does not agree with germline; a read error may underlie this. The chain links TRBV29-1 to TRBJ1-1, with D maybe TRBD1 (5 bases). CDR3 size: 13 residues. The germline V gene encodes CDR1 SQVTM and CDR2 ANQGSEA. In DNA, the CDR3 is TGCAGCGTGGGGGGACGGATGAACACTGAAGATTTCTTT. Protein: CSVGGRMNTEDFF.

Only a few counts were recorded for this clonotype. The chain joins TRBV6-5 to TRBJ2-7; D tentatively fits TRBD1 or TRBD2 (5 bases each). This CDR3 has 14 amino acids. Germline V gives CDR1 MNHEY, CDR2 SVGAGI. V lost 6 bases and J 3 bases, leaving 15 bases between the germline ends. CDR3 in amino acids: CASRPPGTVYEQYF. CDR3 in DNA: TGTGCCAGCAGGCCCCCAGGGACGGTCTACGAGCAGTACTTC.

The chain combines TRBV7-9 with TRBJ2-6; D remains unclear. CDR1 SEHNR and CDR2 FQNEAQ come from the germline V gene (reference sequence). The V end was cut by 3 bases, the J end by 0 bases, with 9 bases between. The CDR3 is 16 amino acids. The CDR3 DNA reads as TGTGCCAGCAGCTTCCCGGCGATCTCTGGGGCCAACGTCCTGACTTTC. As protein: CASSFPAISGANVLTF.

The V call is TRBV7-9, the J call TRBJ2-7; D is possibly TRBD1 (5 bases). Germline CDR1 and CDR2: SEHNR and FQNEAQ (reference sequence). The CDR3 has 16 amino acids. Trimming cost V 0 bases and J 2 bases, with 14 bases left between them. CDR3 protein: CASSLAPTAPTYEQYF. For the CDR3, the DNA is TGTGCCAGCAGCTTAGCCCCGACAGCTCCTACCTACGAGCAGTACTTC.

The gene calls are TRBV28 and TRBJ1-5; TRBD1 might be the D (6 bases). Trimming left V 2 bases short and J 0 bases short, with 17 bases between. CDR1 and CDR2 (germline): MDHEN, SYDVKM. The CDR3 spans 18 residues. CDR3 sequence: CASSLRDTKTYSNQPQHF. The DNA for the CDR3 is TGTGCCAGCAGTTTACGGGACACGAAAACCTATAGCAATCAGCCCCAGCATTTT. The variable domain in full, with the rest retrieved from reference TRBV28 and TRBJ1-5, is DVKVTQSSRYLVKRTGEKVFLECVQDMDHENMFWYRQDPGLGLRLIYFSYDVKMKEKGDIPEGYSVSREKKERFSLILESASTNQTSMYLCASSLRDTKTYSNQPQHFGDGTRLSIL.

The chain carries TRBV4-1 and TRBJ2-7, with D tentatively TRBD2 (6 bases). Germline-derived CDR1 and CDR2 are MGHRA and YSYEKL. CDR3 size: 14 residues. V was trimmed by 3 bases and J by 3 bases, leaving 12 bases between them. The DNA of the CDR3 is TGCGCCAGCAGCCACCCGGGAGCAATCTACGAGCAGTACTTC. Its translation is CASSHPGAIYEQYF.

This rearrangement joins TRBV20-1 to TRBJ1-5, with a possible D match to TRBD1 (5 bases). Germline V gene lookup returns CDR1 DFQATT and CDR2 SNEGSKA (reference sequence). The germline V and J ends were trimmed by 1 base and 4 bases, with 11 bases remaining between them. The CDR3 is 14 residues long. CDR3: CSARAGYVNQPQHF. CDR3 nucleotide sequence: TGCAGTGCTAGAGCAGGGTATGTGAATCAGCCCCAGCATTTT.

A few counts support this clonotype. The V gene is TRBV15, the J gene TRBJ2-3, with D possibly matching TRBD1 (7 bases). The germline gives CDR1 LNHNV, CDR2 YYDKDF (reference sequence). The CDR3 runs to 15 residues. Trimming stripped 1 base from V and 5 bases from J, with 13 bases between. The CDR3 spells CATSRGGGGGDTQYF. CDR3 in DNA: TGTGCCACCAGCAGAGGTGGAGGGGGCGGAGATACGCAGTATTTT. Full variable domain (outside the CDR3, taken from reference TRBV15 and TRBJ2-3): DAMVIQNPRYQVTQFGKPVTLSCSQTLNHNVMYWYQQKSSQAPKLLFHYYDKDFNNEADTPDNFQSRRPNTSFCFLDIRSPGLGDTAMYLCATSRGGGGGDTQYFGPGTRLTVL.